Listed below are T cell receptor beta chains from one sample, sequenced in a study of blood T cell repertoires in COVID-19. TCRdb keeps only in-frame clones here, not all; method: immunoSEQ multiplex PCR. Among tens of thousands of clones, approximately 82% were seen once, and the ten largest hold roughly 3.5%. The specimen sequenced was peripheral blood. The receptors originated from a man between 60 and 70 years old with acute or convalescent COVID-19. Both conserved end residues are part of each CDR3. Fields, in order: J gene, D gene, clone size, V gene, CDR3 protein, CDR3 DNA. The D gene is left open where the match is weak. Clone size is given for some rows only: seen once, a few or many times, or a class if the clone is expanded.

>TRBJ2-5|NA|NA|TRBV6-5
CASRQGPQETQYF
TGTGCCAGCAGGCAGGGGCCTCAAGAGACCCAGTACTTC
>TRBJ1-5|NA|NA|TRBV10-2
CASTGGRIQPQHF
TGCGCCAGCACGGGGGGGCGAATTCAGCCCCAGCATTTT
>TRBJ1-2|TRBD1|NA|TRBV15
CATSRDRGIYGYTF
TGTGCCACCAGCAGAGACAGGGGGATTTATGGCTACACCTTC
>TRBJ2-7|TRBD2|NA|TRBV5-6
CASSSVVSGPSYSYEQYF
TGTGCCAGCAGCTCGGTTGTTAGCGGGCCCTCTTACTCCTACGAGCAGTACTTC
>TRBJ1-1|NA|NA|TRBV29-1
CSVEGSRGTEAFF
TGCAGCGTTGAGGGCTCCCGAGGGACTGAAGCTTTCTTT
>TRBJ2-7|NA|NA|TRBV7-2
CASRRTPGEEQYF
TGTGCCAGCAGACGAACCCCGGGGGAGGAGCAGTACTTC
>TRBJ2-3|NA|NA|TRBV19
CASSWGGPDTQYF
TGTGCCAGTAGCTGGGGAGGCCCAGATACGCAGTATTTT
>TRBJ1-1|NA|NA|TRBV19
CASSIVQGFEAFF
TGTGCCAGTAGTATAGTGCAGGGGTTTGAAGCTTTCTTT
>TRBJ1-1|NA|NA|TRBV21-1
CASFDSANTEAFF
TGTGCCAGCTTCGACAGTGCGAACACTGAAGCTTTCTTT
>TRBJ2-1|TRBD2|NA|TRBV5-8
CASSLSAGVYNEQFF
TGTGCCAGCAGCTTGTCAGCGGGGGTCTACAATGAGCAGTTCTTC
>TRBJ2-1|NA|NA|TRBV19
CASTMGALGPNEQFF
TGTGCCAGTACCATGGGGGCCCTCGGACCCAATGAGCAGTTCTTC
>TRBJ1-2|NA|NA|TRBV7-2
CASSSPGRTDTNYGYTF
TGTGCCAGCAGCTCTCCTGGTAGGACAGATACTAACTATGGCTACACCTTC
>TRBJ1-3|NA|few|TRBV6-2/TRBV6-3
CASSYAGYTIYF
TGTGCCAGCAGTTACGCGGGATACACCATATATTTT
>TRBJ2-1|TRBD2|NA|TRBV27
CASREAGGSYNEQFF
TGTGCCAGCAGGGAGGCGGGGGGCTCCTACAATGAGCAGTTCTTC
>TRBJ2-5|NA|NA|TRBV7-8
CASSLDGGGETQYF
TGTGCCAGCAGCTTAGATGGGGGCGGGGAGACCCAGTACTTC
>TRBJ1-5|NA|few|TRBV19
CASSLTGIGQPQHF
TGTGCCAGTAGTCTCACAGGGATAGGTCAGCCCCAGCATTTT